Below, 19 T cell receptor beta chains from the same sample are listed, as sequenced in a study of blood T cell repertoires in COVID-19. Sequencing used immunoSEQ multiplex PCR; TCRdb keeps in-frame clones, though not all of them. Of hundreds of thousands of clones listed, 70% to 90% are singletons. The sequencing input was PBMCs or T cells enriched from blood (not recorded which). Receptors were obtained from a woman aged 50 to 60 in a cohort exposed to, infected with or recovered from COVID-19 (not recorded which).

To note about this clone: A much larger clone sits a single nucleotide away, making a read error possible. V gene TRBV28 combines with J gene TRBJ2-5; D ambiguous. V was pared by 4 bases and J by 1 base, with 4 bases between. The CDR3 length is 12 residues. From germline, CDR1 is MDHEN and CDR2 SYDVKM. CDR3 protein: CASSSSQETQYF. CDR3 DNA sequence: TGTGCCAGCAGTTCGTCCCAAGAGACCCAGTACTTC.

The V gene is TRBV4-3, the J gene TRBJ2-1; possibly TRBD2 for D (6 bases). Germline values: CDR1 LGHNA, CDR2 YSLEER. V was trimmed by 2 bases and J by 10 bases, leaving 12 bases between them. This CDR3 has 13 amino acids. CDR3 residues: CASSQYDRGEQFF. For the CDR3, the DNA is TGCGCCAGCAGCCAATATGATCGGGGGGAGCAGTTCTTC.

The chain couples TRBV3-1 (or the pseudogene TRBV3-2) to TRBJ2-5, with D possibly matching TRBD2 (5 bases). Germline V CDR1 and CDR2: LGHDT, YNNKEL (reference sequence). V shed 0 bases and J shed 5 bases, with 10 bases lying between them. This CDR3 has 14 amino acids. CDR3 coding DNA: TGTGCCAGCAGCCAAGAGGCACGGGGTGAGACCCAGTACTTC. Protein: CASSQEARGETQYF.

This chain links TRBV24-1 with TRBJ2-5; 11 positions match TRBD2. CDR1 and CDR2 (germline): KGHDR, SFDVKD. The CDR3 contains 16 residues. With 3 bases clipped from V and 3 bases from J, the junction kept 5 bases outside the gene matches. In nucleotides, the CDR3 is TGTGCCACCAGTGATCCGATAGCGGGGGGGAAAGAGACCCAGTACTTC. Its translation is CATSDPIAGGKETQYF.

The genes are TRBV7-3 and TRBJ2-1; TRBD1 might be the D (5 bases). V lost 5 bases and J lost 4, with 18 bases in between. The CDR3 covers 16 residues. CDR1 and CDR2 from the germline V gene are SGHTA and FQGTGA. DNA of the CDR3: TGTGCCAGCAGCCCCTCAGGGCAGCTGGGGTACAATGAGCAGTTCTTC. Encoded protein: CASSPSGQLGYNEQFF.

Written as DNA, the CDR3 is TGTGCCAGCAGTTTAGTGGCTCAGGCCACCATATATTTT. Translating it yields CASSLVAQATIYF. V usage is TRBV12-3 or TRBV12-4 and J usage is TRBJ1-3, with D uncertain. This CDR3 is 13 amino acids long. V was trimmed by 1 base and J by 9 bases, leaving 10 bases between them.

The chain has TRBV7-2 and TRBJ2-3; 7 bases align to TRBD1. With V trimmed by 5 bases and J by 3 bases, 8 bases remained unmatched. This CDR3 comprises 15 residues. The germline CDR1 and CDR2 sequences are SGHTA and FQGNSA. For the CDR3, the DNA is TGTGCCAGCAGCCCGGGACAGCTGGGGACAGATACGCAGTATTTT. It translates to CASSPGQLGTDTQYF.

The V call is TRBV5-4, the J call TRBJ1-2, with D uncertain. The CDR3 loop spans 13 amino acids. With 1 base removed from V and 1 base from J, the gap between germline ends came to 5 bases. CDR1 and CDR2 from the germline V gene are SGHNT and YYREEE (reference sequence). The CDR3 DNA reads TGTGCCAGCAGCTTGATAGATAACTATGGCTACACCTTC. It specifies CASSLIDNYGYTF. The entire variable domain, with the rest obtained from reference TRBV5-4 and TRBJ1-2, is as follows: ETGVTQSPTHLIKTRGQQVTLRCSSQSGHNTVSWYQQALGQGPQFIFQYYREEENGRGNFPPRFSGLQFPNYSSELNVNALELDDSALYLCASSLIDNYGYTFGSGTRLTVV.

The chain has TRBV7-2 and TRBJ1-3, with a weak D call TRBD1 (5 bases). CDR3 length: 17 residues. V was clipped by 0 bases and J by 0 bases, with 12 bases between them. The germline V gene encodes CDR1 SGHTA and CDR2 FQGNSA. For the CDR3, the DNA is TGTGCCAGCAGCTTAGCGGGGGGTTTCAGCTCTGGAAACACCATATATTTT. Translated: CASSLAGGFSSGNTIYF. The entire variable domain, with the rest obtained from reference TRBV7-2 and TRBJ1-3, is as follows: GAGVSQSPSNKVTEKGKDVELRCDPISGHTALYWYRQSLGQGLEFLIYFQGNSAPDKSGLPSDRFSAERTGGSVSTLTIQRTQQEDSAVYLCASSLAGGFSSGNTIYFGEGSWLTVV.

J is TRBJ1-2 and V is TRBV6-6, with D perhaps TRBD1 (6 bases). Germline loops: CDR1 MNHNY, CDR2 SVGAGI (reference sequence). The ends were cut back, 6 bases at V and 8 bases at J, with 19 bases in the middle. The CDR3 totals 14 residues. The CDR3 DNA reads as TGTGCCAGCAGAGAACAGGGAACCTCCCGGGGCTACACCTTC. Amino acid sequence: CASREQGTSRGYTF.

V gene TRBV4-3 combines with J gene TRBJ2-1; D may be TRBD1 (8 bases). Per the germline V gene, CDR1 is LGHNA and CDR2 is YSLEER. Trimming left V 4 bases short and J 4 bases short, with 14 bases between. The CDR3 is made up of 15 amino acids. The DNA for the CDR3 is TGCGCCAGCAGCCCTAACAGGGGGGGTTACAATGAGCAGTTCTTC. This encodes CASSPNRGGYNEQFF.

The chain joins TRBV7-2 to TRBJ1-1; possible D gene TRBD1, 6 bases. Trimming left V 4 bases short and J 3 bases short, with 12 bases between. CDR3 length equals 14 residues. Per the germline V gene, CDR1 is SGHTA and CDR2 is FQGNSA. CDR3 sequence: CASSSSGVDTEAFF. The CDR3 nucleotides read TGTGCCAGCAGCTCCTCAGGGGTGGACACTGAAGCTTTCTTT.

The V gene is TRBV28, the J gene TRBJ1-2; possible D gene TRBD1, 5 bases. CDR1 is MDHEN and CDR2 is SYDVKM in the germline V gene. V lost 3 bases and J lost 4, with 36 bases in between. The CDR3 totals 22 residues. The CDR3 sequence: CASSLLVGVGGLLGVVSYGYTF. The DNA for the CDR3 is TGTGCCAGCAGTTTGCTGGTGGGCGTGGGGGGTTTGTTAGGCGTCGTGAGCTATGGCTACACCTTC.

The chain has TRBV2 and TRBJ1-6, with 8 nucleotides matching TRBD1. This CDR3 comprises 16 residues. CDR1 is SNHLY and CDR2 is FYNNEI in the germline V gene. J gave up 6 bases and V 4 bases, and 8 bases lay outside the gene matches. The CDR3 coding sequence is TGTGCCAGCAGTGGGAGGCGGACAGGGTTTAATTCACCCCTCCACTTT. Translated: CASSGRRTGFNSPLHF.

This clone was detected only a few times. The chain joins TRBV20-1 to TRBJ1-1; maybe TRBD1 (6 bases). The V and J ends lost 2 bases and 10 bases respectively, with 11 bases between them. The CDR3 runs 11 residues. Germline V gene sequence: CDR1 DFQATT, CDR2 SNEGSKA (reference sequence). CDR3 bases: TGCAGTGCTAGAACACAGGGCGGAGCTTTCTTT. This encodes CSARTQGGAFF.

A note on this clone: The identical CDR3 is also encoded by other nucleotide sequences in the sample. The chain joins TRBV7-2 to TRBJ1-3, with D maybe TRBD1 (6 bases). Per the germline V gene, CDR1 is SGHTA and CDR2 is FQGNSA. V lost 4 bases to trimming and J lost 3 bases, with 13 bases between them. The CDR3 loop spans 15 amino acids. The CDR3, as DNA: TGTGCCAGCAGCTCCCGGGGCAGGGGTGGAAACACCATATATTTT. Encoded protein: CASSSRGRGGNTIYF.

This chain connects TRBV7-2 to TRBJ1-2, with 8 bases identical to TRBD1. This CDR3 spans 14 amino acids. The germline V gene encodes CDR1 SGHTA and CDR2 FQGNSA. The trim removed 5 bases at V and 8 bases at J, leaving 10 bases unmatched. The CDR3 is CASSHLGQGYGYTF. CDR3 bases: TGTGCCAGCAGCCACCTCGGACAGGGTTACGGCTACACCTTC.

The chain is built from TRBV11-2 and TRBJ1-1; TRBD1 matches 8 bases. This CDR3 is built from 19 residues. V lost 5 bases, J lost 5 bases, and 22 bases stayed unmatched. Germline V lookup: CDR1 SGHAT, CDR2 FQNNGV. CDR3 sequence: CASSRGQTGAFRVGTEAFF. The CDR3, as DNA: TGTGCCAGCAGCCGGGGACAGACAGGGGCTTTTAGAGTTGGAACTGAAGCTTTCTTT.

The chain employs TRBV7-2 and TRBJ1-1; D might be TRBD1 (5 bases). Germline CDR1 and CDR2: SGHTA and FQGNSA. V was trimmed by 2 bases and J by 10 bases, leaving 14 bases between them. The CDR3 consists of 13 residues. The CDR3: CASSLTGPGGAFF. The CDR3 DNA sequence: TGTGCCAGCAGCTTAACAGGTCCCGGTGGAGCTTTCTTT.